The 32 T cell receptor beta chains listed next were all sequenced from one sample in a study of a mutant IDH1 vaccine in newly diagnosed glioma. The time point was: week 35, safety follow-up. It was 300 ug of mutant IDH1 20-mer peptide that made up each vaccine dose, given with topical imiquimod. Antigens for these TCRs are unknown. Only in-frame clones appear in the TCRdb table, and some are missing; sequencing was by immunoSEQ multiplex PCR. The sample shows about 32,000 clones, roughly 80% of them seen only once. The material sequenced was PBMCs, taken from a glioma patient whose treatment included an IDH1 peptide vaccine. These receptors were taken from a woman in her 30s with glioma. Some clones in this sample may be carry-over from other donors' samples.

The chain couples TRBV5-8 to TRBJ2-3; tentative D call: TRBD2 (6 bases). This CDR3 is built from 15 residues. Germline assignment: CDR1 SGHTS and CDR2 YDEGEE. Trimming shortened V by 2 bases and J by 0 bases, and 10 bases separated the two germline ends. CDR3 bases: TGTGCCAGCAGCTTTTACCTAGCGAGCACAGATACGCAGTATTTT. Its translation is CASSFYLASTDTQYF.

The rearrangement links TRBV6-1 to TRBJ2-7; D unclear. Germline V gene data show CDR1 as MNHNS and CDR2 as SASEGT. The CDR3 covers 14 residues. The V end lost 3 bases, the J end lost 0 bases, and 9 bases lay between the germline ends. The CDR3 protein is CASSETPSSYEQYF. In DNA form, the CDR3 reads TGTGCCAGCAGTGAGACGCCCAGCTCCTACGAGCAGTACTTC.

This chain joins TRBV4-1 and TRBJ1-2; 9 nucleotides agree with TRBD1. Germline CDR1 is MGHRA and CDR2 is YSYEKL. V lost 4 bases and J lost 0; bases outside the gene matches: 12. The CDR3 covers 18 residues. For the CDR3, the DNA is TGCGCCAGCAGCCCAGATTGGGGACAGGGCTTCGCTAACTATGGCTACACCTTC. Its protein is CASSPDWGQGFANYGYTF.

This rearrangement joins TRBV6-5 to TRBJ1-4; maybe TRBD1 (6 bases). V dropped 5 bases and J dropped 3 bases, with 7 bases sitting between them. CDR3 length equals 13 residues. The germline CDR1 and CDR2 sequences are MNHEY and SVGAGI. CDR3 loop: CASSHRANEKLFF. CDR3 DNA: TGTGCCAGCAGTCACAGGGCTAATGAAAAACTGTTTTTT.

This clone was seen a handful of times. The chain combines TRBV19 with TRBJ2-3, with D tentatively TRBD1 (6 bases). V was trimmed by 5 bases and J by 3 bases, leaving 18 bases between them. CDR1 LNHDA and CDR2 SQIVND come from the germline V gene (reference sequence). This CDR3 region has 16 residues. The CDR3 DNA reads as TGTGCCAGTAGTCCAGGTCGGGACAAACTTACAGATACGCAGTATTTT. It codes for CASSPGRDKLTDTQYF.

The chain combines TRBV7-9 with TRBJ2-7; TRBD1 aligns across 8 bases. J gave up 5 bases and V 5 bases, and 2 bases lay outside the gene matches. The CDR3 is 12 amino acids. Germline values: CDR1 SEHNR, CDR2 FQNEAQ (reference sequence). CDR3 residues: CASSQTGDEQYF. The CDR3 nucleotides read TGTGCCAGCAGCCAGACAGGGGACGAGCAGTACTTC. Full variable domain (outside the CDR3, taken from reference TRBV7-9 and TRBJ2-7): DTGVSQNPRHKITKRGQNVTFRCDPISEHNRLYWYRQTLGQGPEFLTYFQNEAQLEKSRLLSDRFSAERPKGSFSTLEIQRTEQGDSAMYLCASSQTGDEQYFGPGTRLTVT.

This clone is a singleton in its sample. Given a much more abundant clone one base away, this may be a read error. The chain carries TRBV19 and TRBJ1-1; weak D call: TRBD1 (5 bases). The CDR3 has 14 residues. Germline CDR1 LNHDA, CDR2 SQIVND (reference sequence). CDR3 nucleotides: TGTGCCAGTAGCATAGGGGTTGTAAGCACTGAAGCTTTCTTT. Protein sequence: CASSIGVVSTEAFF.

The chain recombines TRBV9 with TRBJ2-3; the D call may be TRBD1 or TRBD2 (5 bases each). The CDR3 loop spans 17 amino acids. Germline V gives CDR1 SGDLS, CDR2 YYNGEE. V lost 0 bases, J lost 5 bases, and 19 bases lay in between. CDR3 sequence (DNA): TGTGCCAGCAGCGTAGACGTCGGGGCGGACCCAGGAGATACGCAGTATTTT. Protein product: CASSVDVGADPGDTQYF.

This chain joins TRBV2 and TRBJ1-1, with D possibly TRBD1 on 5 matching bases. Deletions cut 6 bases from V and 4 bases from J, with 18 bases between. This CDR3 has 15 amino acids. From germline, CDR1 is SNHLY and CDR2 FYNNEI. The CDR3 sequence: CASRSLIDGGTEAFF. The DNA of the CDR3 is TGTGCCAGCAGGTCTCTGATTGACGGGGGCACTGAAGCTTTCTTT.

The chain combines TRBV6-6 with TRBJ1-4; 7 bases are shared with TRBD1. Germline-derived CDR1 and CDR2 are MNHNY and SVGAGI (reference sequence). V lost 6 bases, J lost 5 bases, and 12 bases stayed unmatched. This CDR3 has 16 amino acids. CDR3 nucleotides: TGTGCCAGCAGCATATATCCGGGACAGTTAAATGAAAAACTGTTTTTT. It yields the protein CASSIYPGQLNEKLFF.

This clone was picked up a small number of times. The chain carries TRBV6-5 and TRBJ1-3; a possible D gene is TRBD1 (6 bases). Trimming removed 8 bases at V and 0 bases at J, with 11 bases between. Germline V gene lookup returns CDR1 MNHEY and CDR2 SVGAGI. This CDR3 has 14 amino acids. In DNA form, the CDR3 reads TGTGCCAGCCGGGACACCGGCTCTGGAAACACCATATATTTT. Its translation: CASRDTGSGNTIYF.

The V and J genes are TRBV9 and TRBJ1-2; D remains ambiguous. The CDR3 length is 15 residues. The V and J ends lost 3 bases and 0 bases respectively, with 12 bases between them. Germline lookup yields CDR1 SGDLS and CDR2 YYNGEE. Here the CDR3 reads CASSERGQANYGYTF. In nucleotides, the CDR3 is TGTGCCAGCAGCGAGCGAGGTCAAGCTAACTATGGCTACACCTTC.

The chain uses TRBV7-6 and TRBJ2-7; no reliable D call. The V gene's germline CDR1 is SGHVS and CDR2 FNYEAQ. Trimming shortened V by 5 bases and J by 0 bases, and 11 bases separated the two germline ends. This CDR3 comprises 14 residues. DNA for the CDR3: TGTGCCAGCAGCGAATCTGGCCTCTCCTACGAGCAGTACTTC. Its translation: CASSESGLSYEQYF. Based on the CDR3 plus reference TRBV7-6 and TRBJ2-7, the full variable domain is GAGVSQSPRYKVTKRGQDVALRCDPISGHVSLYWYRQALGQGPEFLTYFNYEAQQDKSGLPNDRFSAERPEGSISTLTIQRTEQRDSAMYRCASSESGLSYEQYFGPGTRLTVT.

The V gene is TRBV7-9, the J gene TRBJ2-7, with TRBD2 matching over 16 bases. CDR1 is SEHNR and CDR2 is FQNEAQ in the germline V gene (reference sequence). The CDR3 spans 16 residues. With V trimmed by 4 bases and J by 3 bases, 3 bases remained unmatched. CDR3 sequence (DNA): TGTGCCAGCAGCTCAGGGACTAGCGGGGGGGACTACGAGCAGTACTTC. It encodes CASSSGTSGGDYEQYF. The full variable domain, its missing parts supplied by reference TRBV7-9 and TRBJ2-7, is DTGVSQNPRHKITKRGQNVTFRCDPISEHNRLYWYRQTLGQGPEFLTYFQNEAQLEKSRLLSDRFSAERPKGSFSTLEIQRTEQGDSAMYLCASSSGTSGGDYEQYFGPGTRLTVT.

The CDR3 loop is CASGWLWREKLFF. The CDR3 nucleotides read TGTGCCAGCGGCTGGTTGTGGAGAGAAAAACTGTTTTTT. This sequence joins TRBV6-6 and TRBJ1-4; unclear D gene. Germline V gene sequence: CDR1 MNHNY, CDR2 SVGAGI (reference sequence). Trimming pared 8 bases from V and 8 bases from J, leaving 15 bases between. The CDR3 runs to 13 residues.

This chain uses TRBV11-3 with TRBJ1-2; a weak D match, TRBD1 (5 bases). V lost 5 bases, J lost 2 bases, and 21 bases lay in between. The CDR3 is made up of 17 amino acids. Germline V gene lookup returns CDR1 SGHNT and CDR2 YENEEA. CDR3 residues: CASSHRGLGRENYGYTF. In nucleotides, the CDR3 is TGTGCCAGCAGCCACCGGGGCCTGGGAAGAGAAAACTATGGCTACACCTTC.

This clone has only a few counts. This chain links TRBV5-6 with TRBJ1-5; the D gene is possibly TRBD1 (6 bases). The CDR3 runs to 13 residues. CDR1 is SGHDT and CDR2 is YYEEEE in the germline V gene. V was shortened by 0 bases and J by 9 bases, with 10 bases between the two germline ends. In nucleotides, the CDR3 is TGTGCCAGCAGCTTGGACAGGGAACCGCCCCAGCATTTT. Its translation is CASSLDREPPQHF.

This chain uses TRBV6-1 with TRBJ2-2, with D perhaps matching TRBD1 or TRBD2 (6 bases each). Germline V gene data show CDR1 as MNHNS and CDR2 as SASEGT. The CDR3 has 12 amino acids. Trimming took off 5 bases at V and 6 bases at J, with 7 bases between the two ends. CDR3 sequence (DNA): TGTGCCAGCAGTAGGGGGGCCGGGGAGCTGTTTTTT. Protein: CASSRGAGELFF.

This clone has only a few counts. The chain recombines TRBV2 with TRBJ1-1; possibly TRBD1 for D (5 bases). The CDR3 is made up of 14 amino acids. V lost 11 bases and J lost 1, with 17 bases in between. CDR1 is SNHLY and CDR2 is FYNNEI in the germline V gene. The CDR3 DNA sequence: TGTGCCCAGGTATTGGGACTCCAGAACACTGAAGCTTTCTTT. Amino acid sequence: CAQVLGLQNTEAFF.

The table lists this clone with a count of one. This sequence joins TRBV19 and TRBJ2-7, with a tentative D call TRBD2 (5 bases). The CDR3 covers 16 residues. V lost 4 bases and J 1 base, leaving 17 bases between the germline ends. Per germline, CDR1 LNHDA and CDR2 SQIVND (reference sequence). CDR3 DNA: TGTGCCAGTAGTAACCGAACTAGTGCTACTTCCTACGAGCAGTACTTC. Protein sequence: CASSNRTSATSYEQYF.

The genes are TRBV28 and TRBJ1-1, with 7 positions matching TRBD1. CDR1 is MDHEN and CDR2 is SYDVKM in the germline V gene. The CDR3 runs 12 residues. Losses at the gene ends were 2 bases for V and 11 bases for J; bases not matched to a gene: 5. The CDR3 is CASSLGRGHAFF. The CDR3 DNA is TGTGCCAGCAGTTTAGGTAGGGGGCACGCTTTCTTT.

The rearrangement joins TRBV14 to TRBJ2-4; TRBD2 might be the D (6 bases). Germline assignment: CDR1 SGHDN and CDR2 FVKESK. The CDR3 spans 14 residues. Trimming shortened V by 0 bases and J by 7 bases, and 10 bases separated the two germline ends. CDR3 residues: CASSQEGTFNIQYF. Written as DNA, the CDR3 is TGTGCCAGCAGCCAAGAGGGGACTTTCAACATTCAGTACTTC.

CDR3 amino acids: CASSPVGDRLRAEAFF. The DNA for the CDR3 is TGTGCCAGCAGTCCCGTAGGAGACAGGTTGAGGGCTGAAGCTTTCTTT. The chain employs TRBV28 and TRBJ1-1, with D possibly TRBD1 on 6 matching bases. V lost 5 bases, J lost 6 bases, and 22 bases lay in between. Germline V gives CDR1 MDHEN, CDR2 SYDVKM. This CDR3 has 16 amino acids.

The chain couples TRBV7-2 to TRBJ2-2, with 7 bases that match TRBD1. Germline CDR1 is SGHTA and CDR2 is FQGNSA. This CDR3 contains 15 residues. The J segment lost 4 bases and the V segment lost 2 bases, leaving 4 bases of the junction unmatched. CDR3 nucleotide sequence: TGTGCCAGCAGCTTAAATTCAGGGGGCACCGGGGAGCTGTTTTTT. Protein: CASSLNSGGTGELFF.

The J gene is TRBJ1-1, the V gene TRBV27, with TRBD1 matching over 7 bases. This CDR3 contains 15 residues. Germline trimming cut 6 bases from V and 2 bases from J; bases unmatched to any gene: 9. Germline CDR1 MNHEY, CDR2 SMNVEV (reference sequence). The CDR3 sequence is CASSPNRGRNTEAFF. CDR3 DNA sequence: TGTGCCAGCAGCCCCAACAGGGGTCGAAACACTGAAGCTTTCTTT.

The V gene is TRBV4-1, the J gene TRBJ2-1; D assignment may be TRBD1 or TRBD2 (5 bases each). V shed 4 bases and J shed 0 bases, with 10 bases lying between them. Germline assignment: CDR1 MGHRA and CDR2 YSYEKL. This CDR3 region has 15 residues. CDR3 bases: TGCGCCAGCAGCCCCGGGGCACTCTCCTACAATGAGCAGTTCTTC. Protein sequence: CASSPGALSYNEQFF.

The chain combines TRBV7-9 with TRBJ1-1, with D perhaps matching TRBD1 (5 bases). This CDR3 spans 16 amino acids. Per germline, CDR1 SEHNR and CDR2 FQNEAQ (reference sequence). V was shortened by 2 bases and J by 2 bases, with 15 bases between the two germline ends. The CDR3 DNA reads as TGTGCCAGCAGCTTATTGGGGGTACTTGGAAACACTGAAGCTTTCTTT. This translates into CASSLLGVLGNTEAFF. The full variable domain, rest sourced from reference TRBV7-9 and TRBJ1-1, is DTGVSQNPRHKITKRGQNVTFRCDPISEHNRLYWYRQTLGQGPEFLTYFQNEAQLEKSRLLSDRFSAERPKGSFSTLEIQRTEQGDSAMYLCASSLLGVLGNTEAFFGQGTRLTVV.

J is TRBJ1-1 and V is TRBV5-1; D remains ambiguous. Trimming shortened V by 0 bases and J by 2 bases, and 11 bases separated the two germline ends. Germline CDR1 SGHRS, CDR2 YFSETQ. CDR3 length: 15 residues. For the CDR3, the DNA is TGCGCCAGCAGCTTGGTTGTCGGAGGAAACACTGAAGCTTTCTTT. Its protein product is CASSLVVGGNTEAFF.

This clone is medium-sized by share. The V gene is TRBV28, the J gene TRBJ2-1; 8 nucleotides agree with TRBD1. Germline V gives CDR1 MDHEN, CDR2 SYDVKM. J was trimmed by 7 bases and V by 6 bases; bases with no gene match: 14. The CDR3 spans 16 residues. The CDR3 nucleotides read TGTGCCAGCAGCCCCCAGGATGGACAGGGTAGGAATGAGCAGTTCTTC. It encodes CASSPQDGQGRNEQFF.

This sequence joins TRBV30 and TRBJ2-5; the match to TRBD2 covers 7 bases. Near its end, the DNA agrees better with TRBJ2-7, so the J call may be wrong. From germline, CDR1 is GTSNPN and CDR2 SVGIG (reference sequence). The CDR3 has 14 residues. The chain's CDR3 is CAWSVSAGAYEQYF. The CDR3 coding sequence is TGTGCCTGGAGTGTATCGGCGGGGGCCTACGAGCAGTACTTC.

The chain combines TRBV30 with TRBJ1-1; no definite D call. The V gene lost 2 bases and the J gene lost 7 bases, with 8 bases spanning the gap. Germline CDR1 and CDR2: GTSNPN and SVGIG (reference sequence). The CDR3 runs to 11 residues. The CDR3 reads CAWSNGVEAFF. The CDR3 coding sequence is TGTGCCTGGAGTAATGGGGTTGAAGCTTTCTTT.

This chain joins TRBV11-1 and TRBJ2-1, with D perhaps matching TRBD2 (6 bases). The germline V gene encodes CDR1 SGHAT and CDR2 FQDESV (reference sequence). CDR3 length equals 16 residues. The V and J ends lost 2 bases and 7 bases respectively, with 18 bases between them. CDR3 protein: CASSLYGAGSVNEQFF. Here the CDR3 DNA reads TGTGCCAGCAGCTTATACGGAGCGGGTAGCGTGAATGAGCAGTTCTTC.